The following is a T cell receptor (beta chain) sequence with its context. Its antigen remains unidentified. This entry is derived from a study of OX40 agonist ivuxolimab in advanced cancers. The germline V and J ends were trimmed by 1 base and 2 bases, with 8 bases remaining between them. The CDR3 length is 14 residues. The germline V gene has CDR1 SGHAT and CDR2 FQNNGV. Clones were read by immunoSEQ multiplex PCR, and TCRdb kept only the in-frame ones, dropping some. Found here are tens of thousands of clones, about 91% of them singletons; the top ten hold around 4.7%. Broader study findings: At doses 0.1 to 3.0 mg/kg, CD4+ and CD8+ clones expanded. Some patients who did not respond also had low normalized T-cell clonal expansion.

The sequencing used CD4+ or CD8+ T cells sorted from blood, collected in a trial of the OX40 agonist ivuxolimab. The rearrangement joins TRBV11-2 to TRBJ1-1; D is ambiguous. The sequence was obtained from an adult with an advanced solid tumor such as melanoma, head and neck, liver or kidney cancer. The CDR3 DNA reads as TGTGCCAGCAGCTTAGTGCCAGCCAACACTGAAGCTTTCTTT. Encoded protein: CASSLVPANTEAFF.